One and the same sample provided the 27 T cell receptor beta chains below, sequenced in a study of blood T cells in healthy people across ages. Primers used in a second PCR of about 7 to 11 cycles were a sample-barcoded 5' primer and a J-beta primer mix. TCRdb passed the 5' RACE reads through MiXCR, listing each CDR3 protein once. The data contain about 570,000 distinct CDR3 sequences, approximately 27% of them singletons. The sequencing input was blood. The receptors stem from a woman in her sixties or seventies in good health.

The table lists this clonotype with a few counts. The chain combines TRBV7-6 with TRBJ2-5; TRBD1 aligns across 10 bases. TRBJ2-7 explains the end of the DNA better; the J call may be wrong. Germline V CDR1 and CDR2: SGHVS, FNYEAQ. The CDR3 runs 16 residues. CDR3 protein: CASSLEARQGASEQYF. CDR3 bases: TGTGCCAGCAGCTTAGAAGCGCGACAGGGGGCCAGCGAGCAGTACTTC.

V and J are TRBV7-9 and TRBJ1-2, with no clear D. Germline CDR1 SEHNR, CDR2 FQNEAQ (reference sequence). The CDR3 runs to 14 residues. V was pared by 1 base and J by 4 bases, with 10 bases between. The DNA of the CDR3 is TGTGCCAGCAGCTTAGAGGTGAAGGGCTATGGCTACACCTTC. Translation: CASSLEVKGYGYTF.

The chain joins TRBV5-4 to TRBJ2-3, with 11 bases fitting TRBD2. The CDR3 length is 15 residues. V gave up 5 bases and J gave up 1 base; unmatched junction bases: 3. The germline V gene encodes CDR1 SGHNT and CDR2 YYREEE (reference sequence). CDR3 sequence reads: CASSQTSGGTDTQYF. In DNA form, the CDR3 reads TGTGCCAGCAGTCAGACTAGCGGGGGCACAGATACGCAGTATTTT.

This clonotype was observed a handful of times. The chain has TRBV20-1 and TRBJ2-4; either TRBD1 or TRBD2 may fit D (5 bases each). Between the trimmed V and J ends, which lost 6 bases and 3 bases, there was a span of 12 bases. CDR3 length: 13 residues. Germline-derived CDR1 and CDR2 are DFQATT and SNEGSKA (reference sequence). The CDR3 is CSALRDGKNIQYF. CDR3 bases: TGCAGTGCCCTCCGGGACGGCAAAAACATTCAGTACTTC.

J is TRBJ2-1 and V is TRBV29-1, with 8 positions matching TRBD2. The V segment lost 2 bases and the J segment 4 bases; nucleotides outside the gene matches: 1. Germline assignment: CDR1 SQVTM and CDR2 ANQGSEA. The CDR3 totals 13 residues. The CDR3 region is CSVESGRYNEQFF. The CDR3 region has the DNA TGCAGCGTTGAAAGCGGGAGATACAATGAGCAGTTCTTC.

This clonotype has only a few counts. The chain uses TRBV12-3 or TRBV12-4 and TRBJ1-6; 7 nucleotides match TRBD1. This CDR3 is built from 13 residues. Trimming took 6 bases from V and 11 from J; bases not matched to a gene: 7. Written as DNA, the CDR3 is TGTGCCAGCAGCTTAACAGGGGATCCACCCCTCCACTTT. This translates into CASSLTGDPPLHF.

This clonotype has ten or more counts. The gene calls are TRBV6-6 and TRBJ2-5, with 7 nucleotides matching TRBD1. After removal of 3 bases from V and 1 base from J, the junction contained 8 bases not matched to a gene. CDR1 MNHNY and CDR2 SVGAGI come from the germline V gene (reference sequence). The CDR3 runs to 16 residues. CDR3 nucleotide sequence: TGTGCCAGCAGTTATGGACAGGACCTGATCCAAGAGACCCAGTACTTC. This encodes CASSYGQDLIQETQYF.

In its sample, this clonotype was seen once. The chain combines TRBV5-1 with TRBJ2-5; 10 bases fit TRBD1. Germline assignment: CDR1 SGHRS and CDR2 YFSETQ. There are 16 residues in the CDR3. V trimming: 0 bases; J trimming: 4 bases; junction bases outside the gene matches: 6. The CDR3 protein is CASSLGGDRGRETQYF. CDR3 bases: TGCGCCAGCAGCTTGGGAGGGGACAGGGGAAGAGAGACCCAGTACTTC.

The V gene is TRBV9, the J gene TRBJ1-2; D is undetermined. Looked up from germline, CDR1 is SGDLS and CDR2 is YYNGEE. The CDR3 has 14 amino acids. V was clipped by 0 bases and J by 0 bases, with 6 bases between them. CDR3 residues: CASSVELPNYGYTF. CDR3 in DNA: TGTGCCAGCAGCGTAGAACTACCTAACTATGGCTACACCTTC.

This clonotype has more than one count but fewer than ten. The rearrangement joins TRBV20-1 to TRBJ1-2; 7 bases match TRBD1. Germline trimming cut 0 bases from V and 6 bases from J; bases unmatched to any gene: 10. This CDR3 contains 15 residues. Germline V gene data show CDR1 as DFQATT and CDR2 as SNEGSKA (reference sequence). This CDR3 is CSARERGTGEDGYTF. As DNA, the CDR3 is TGCAGTGCTAGAGAGAGAGGAACAGGGGAGGATGGCTACACCTTC.

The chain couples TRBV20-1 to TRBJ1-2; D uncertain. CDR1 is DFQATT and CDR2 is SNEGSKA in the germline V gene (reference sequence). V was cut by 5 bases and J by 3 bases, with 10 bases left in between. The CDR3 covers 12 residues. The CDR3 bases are TGCAGTGCTCCAAGGACGGACTATGGCTACACCTTC. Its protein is CSAPRTDYGYTF.

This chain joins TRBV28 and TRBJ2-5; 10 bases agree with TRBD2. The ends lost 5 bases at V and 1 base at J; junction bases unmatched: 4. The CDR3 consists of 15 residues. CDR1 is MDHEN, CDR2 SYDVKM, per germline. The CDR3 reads CASSASGGPQETQYF. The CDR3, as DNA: TGTGCCAGCAGTGCTAGCGGGGGCCCCCAAGAGACCCAGTACTTC.

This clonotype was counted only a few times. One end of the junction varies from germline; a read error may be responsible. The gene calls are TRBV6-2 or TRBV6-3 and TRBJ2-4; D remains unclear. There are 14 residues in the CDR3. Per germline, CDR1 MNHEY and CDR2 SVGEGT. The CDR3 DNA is TGTGCCTGCAGTTACCATCCGGGTAAAAACATTCAGTACTTC. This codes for CACSYHPGKNIQYF.

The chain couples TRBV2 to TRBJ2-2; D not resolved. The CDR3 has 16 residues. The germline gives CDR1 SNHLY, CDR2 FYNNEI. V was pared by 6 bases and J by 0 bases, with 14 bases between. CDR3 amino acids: CASSPEDPANTGELFF. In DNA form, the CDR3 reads TGTGCCAGCAGCCCCGAGGACCCAGCGAACACCGGGGAGCTGTTTTTT.

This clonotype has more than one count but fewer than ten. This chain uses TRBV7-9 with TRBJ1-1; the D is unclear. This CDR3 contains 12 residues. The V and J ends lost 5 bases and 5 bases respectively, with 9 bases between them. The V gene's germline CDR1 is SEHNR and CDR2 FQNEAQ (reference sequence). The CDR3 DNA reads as TGTGCCAGCAGCGGCCGGGGAACTGAAGCTTTCTTT. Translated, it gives CASSGRGTEAFF.

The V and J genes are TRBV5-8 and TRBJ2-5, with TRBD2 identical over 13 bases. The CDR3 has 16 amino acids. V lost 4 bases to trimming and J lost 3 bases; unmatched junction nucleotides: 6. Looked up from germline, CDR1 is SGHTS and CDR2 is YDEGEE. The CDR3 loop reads CASSPGLAGVEETQYF. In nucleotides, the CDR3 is TGTGCCAGCAGCCCCGGACTAGCGGGGGTCGAAGAGACCCAGTACTTC. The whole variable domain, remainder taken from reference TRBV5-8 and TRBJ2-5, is EAGVTQSPTHLIKTRGQQATLRCSPISGHTSVYWYQQALGLGLQFLLWYDEGEERNRGNFPPRFSGRQFPNYSSELNVNALELEDSALYLCASSPGLAGVEETQYFGPGTRLLVL.

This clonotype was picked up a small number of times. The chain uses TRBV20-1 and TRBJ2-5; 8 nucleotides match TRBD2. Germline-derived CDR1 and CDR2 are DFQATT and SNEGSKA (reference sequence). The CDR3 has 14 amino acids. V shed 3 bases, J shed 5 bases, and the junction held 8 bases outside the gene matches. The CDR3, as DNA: TGCAGTGCTAGCGGCGGCGGGGGGTGGGAGACCCAGTACTTC. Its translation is CSASGGGGWETQYF.

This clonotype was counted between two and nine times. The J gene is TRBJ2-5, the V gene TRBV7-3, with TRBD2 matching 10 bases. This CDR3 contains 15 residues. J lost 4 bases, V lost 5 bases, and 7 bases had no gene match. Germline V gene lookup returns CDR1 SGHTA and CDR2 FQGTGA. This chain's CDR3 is CASSPGTSVSETQYF. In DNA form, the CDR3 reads TGTGCCAGCAGCCCCGGGACTAGCGTGTCAGAGACCCAGTACTTC.

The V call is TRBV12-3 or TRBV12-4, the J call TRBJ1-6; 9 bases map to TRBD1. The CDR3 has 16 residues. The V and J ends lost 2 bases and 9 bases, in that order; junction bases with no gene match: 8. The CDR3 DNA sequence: TGTGCCAGCAGTTTACACCCCGGGACAGGGATTTCACCCCTCCACTTT. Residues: CASSLHPGTGISPLHF.

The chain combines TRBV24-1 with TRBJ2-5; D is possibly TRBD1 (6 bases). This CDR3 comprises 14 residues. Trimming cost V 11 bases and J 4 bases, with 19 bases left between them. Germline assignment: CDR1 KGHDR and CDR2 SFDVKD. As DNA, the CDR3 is TGTGCCATCTTCGAGGGGGTTTTAGGAGAGACCCAGTACTTC. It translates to CAIFEGVLGETQYF.

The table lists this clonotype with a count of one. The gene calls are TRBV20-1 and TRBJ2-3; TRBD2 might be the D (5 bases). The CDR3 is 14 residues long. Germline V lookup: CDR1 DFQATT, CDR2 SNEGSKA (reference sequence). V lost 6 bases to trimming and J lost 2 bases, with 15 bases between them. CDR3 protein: CSAQSSGVTDTQYF. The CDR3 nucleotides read TGCAGTGCCCAGTCGAGCGGAGTCACAGATACGCAGTATTTT.

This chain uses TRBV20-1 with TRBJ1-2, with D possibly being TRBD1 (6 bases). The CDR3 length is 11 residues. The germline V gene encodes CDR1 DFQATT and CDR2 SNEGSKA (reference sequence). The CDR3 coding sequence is TGCAGCACTGGGGGCGTCTATGGCTACACCTTC. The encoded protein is CSTGGVYGYTF.

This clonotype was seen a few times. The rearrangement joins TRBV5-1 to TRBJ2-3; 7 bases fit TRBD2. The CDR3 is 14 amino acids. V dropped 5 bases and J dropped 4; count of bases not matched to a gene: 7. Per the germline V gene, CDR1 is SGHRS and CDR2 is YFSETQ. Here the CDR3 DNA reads TGCGCCAGCAGAAGACTAGCAAGTTCAGATACGCAGTATTTT. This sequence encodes CASRRLASSDTQYF.

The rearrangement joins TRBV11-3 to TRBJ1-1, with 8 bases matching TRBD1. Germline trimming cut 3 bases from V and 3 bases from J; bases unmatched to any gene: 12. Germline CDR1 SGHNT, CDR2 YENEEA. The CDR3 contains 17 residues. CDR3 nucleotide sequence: TGTGCCAGCAGCTTCGCCGACAGGGGCCTCTTTCACACTGAAGCTTTCTTT. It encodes CASSFADRGLFHTEAFF.

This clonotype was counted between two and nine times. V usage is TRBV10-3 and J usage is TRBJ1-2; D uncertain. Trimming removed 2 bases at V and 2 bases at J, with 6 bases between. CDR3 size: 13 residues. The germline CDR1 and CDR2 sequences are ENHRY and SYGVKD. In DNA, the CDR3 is TGTGCCATCAGTGAGGTCACGAACTATGGCTACACCTTC. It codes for CAISEVTNYGYTF.

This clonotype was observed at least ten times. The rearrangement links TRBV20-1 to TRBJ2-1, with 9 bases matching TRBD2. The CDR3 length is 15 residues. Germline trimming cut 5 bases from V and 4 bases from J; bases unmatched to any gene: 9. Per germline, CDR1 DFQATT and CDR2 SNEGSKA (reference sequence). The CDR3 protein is CSAVGLAAGYNEQFF. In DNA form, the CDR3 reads TGCAGTGCTGTGGGACTAGCTGCTGGGTACAATGAGCAGTTCTTC.

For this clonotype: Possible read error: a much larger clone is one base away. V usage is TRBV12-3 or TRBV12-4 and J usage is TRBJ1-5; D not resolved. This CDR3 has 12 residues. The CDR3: CTSSLSYQPQHF. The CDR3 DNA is TGTACCAGCAGTTTATCGTATCAGCCCCAGCATTTT.